This T cell receptor (beta chain) was recovered during a study of Graves' ophthalmopathy and Graves' hyperthyroidism. Newly diagnosed, the hyperthyroidism patients had under 2 months' duration and were aged 18 to 65. Diagnosis relied on clinical symptoms, serum thyroxine, TRAb, thyroid ultrasound and orbital computed tomography. Worth noting for this clonotype: Its antigen is currently unknown.

General study points: Blood also harbored most expanded thyroid clonotypes above 0.001 frequency. It was with approximately 69% sensitivity and around 75% specificity that the model predicted ophthalmopathy progression.

RNA transcripts provided the template for amplifying TCR beta CDR3 regions. Second-round multiplex PCR came after first-round RT-PCR with HTBI primers. TCRdb used MiXCR to reprocess the multiplex PCR reads, holding one entry per CDR3 protein. This table has fewer than 650,000 distinct CDR3 sequences, about a fifth appearing once. Between the trimmed V and J ends, which lost 1 base and 14 bases, there was a span of 15 bases. This CDR3 spans 14 amino acids. Germline CDR1 reads SGHTA; CDR2 reads FQGNSA. The sequence was collected from a woman under 30 with stable Graves' hyperthyroidism. Some clones in this sample may be carry-over from other donors' samples. The chain employs TRBV7-2 and TRBJ1-6; D remains unclear. What was sequenced was peripheral blood. CDR3 in amino acids: CASSLGDGGSSLHF. The CDR3 region has the DNA TGTGCCAGCAGCTTAGGGGATGGAGGGTCCTCCCTCCACTTT.